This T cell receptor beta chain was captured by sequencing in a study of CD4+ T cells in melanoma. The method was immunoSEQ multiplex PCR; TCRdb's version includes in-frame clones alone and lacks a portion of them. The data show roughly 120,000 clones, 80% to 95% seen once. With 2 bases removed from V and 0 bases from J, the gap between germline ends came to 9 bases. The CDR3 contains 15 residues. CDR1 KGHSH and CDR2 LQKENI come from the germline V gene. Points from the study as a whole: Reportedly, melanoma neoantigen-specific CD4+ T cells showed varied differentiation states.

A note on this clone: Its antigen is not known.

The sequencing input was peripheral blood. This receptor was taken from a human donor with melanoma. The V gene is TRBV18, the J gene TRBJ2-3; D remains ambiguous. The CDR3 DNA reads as TGTGCCAGCTCACCAAGTATTGACAGCACAGATACGCAGTATTTT. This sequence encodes CASSPSIDSTDTQYF.